The 17 T cell receptor beta chains presented below share a single source sample, sequenced in a study of vaccination and CD4 T cells after COVID-19. At the Johns Hopkins FTIC core, DNA taken from cultured CD4+ T cells was sequenced by way of the Oncomine TCR Beta short-read assay. TCRdb redid the calling of the PCR reads with MiXCR, one entry per CDR3 protein. The data hold thousands of distinct CDR3 sequences, with 35% to 50% observed a single time. Treatment indicated: roughly 10-day PBMC culture with coronavirus spike peptide pools or control peptides (ViraFEST assay). Their target antigens are unknown. The specimen sequenced was CD4+ T cells from blood, cultured in vitro. The receptors here all came from a human donor who had recovered from COVID-19.

This clonotype has just a few counts. V gene TRBV11-3 combines with J gene TRBJ2-2; D may be TRBD1 (5 bases). Germline CDR1 and CDR2: SGHNT and YENEEA. There are 15 residues in the CDR3. V lost 8 bases and J 1 base, leaving 14 bases between the germline ends. The CDR3 reads CASGSRVLNTGELFF. The CDR3 DNA is TGTGCCAGCGGAAGCAGGGTATTGAACACCGGGGAGCTGTTTTTT. Filled out from reference TRBV11-3 and TRBJ2-2, the complete variable domain reads EAGVVQSPRYKIIEKKQPVAFWCNPISGHNTLYWYLQNLGQGPELLIRYENEEAVDDSQLPKDRFSAERLKGVDSTLKIQPAELGDSAVYLCASGSRVLNTGELFFGEGSRLTVL.

This chain uses TRBV11-2 with TRBJ2-2; 9 nucleotides match TRBD1. The CDR3 is 16 residues long. Looked up from germline, CDR1 is SGHAT and CDR2 is FQNNGV. Germline trimming cut 5 bases from V and 6 bases from J; bases unmatched to any gene: 10. CDR3: CASSRRTGGISGELFF. In DNA form, the CDR3 reads TGTGCCAGCAGCCGCAGAACAGGGGGCATCTCCGGGGAGCTGTTTTTT.

A few counts support this clonotype. The chain has TRBV19 and TRBJ2-1, with D unclear. Trimming cost V 2 bases and J 0 bases, with 8 bases left between them. This CDR3 region has 15 residues. Germline lookup yields CDR1 LNHDA and CDR2 SQIVND (reference sequence). The CDR3 spells CASSISPSSYNEQFF. The CDR3, as DNA: TGTGCCAGTAGTATATCACCTAGCTCCTACAATGAGCAGTTCTTC. The full variable domain, rest sourced from reference TRBV19 and TRBJ2-1, is DGGITQSPKYLFRKEGQNVTLSCEQNLNHDAMYWYRQDPGQGLRLIYYSQIVNDFQKGDIAEGYSVSREKKESFPLTVTSAQKNPTAFYLCASSISPSSYNEQFFGPGTRLTVL.

By its share, this clonotype is medium-sized. The chain recombines TRBV7-2 with TRBJ2-3; tentatively, D is TRBD2 (6 bases). Germline values: CDR1 SGHTA, CDR2 FQGNSA. CDR3 size: 15 residues. V was cut by 2 bases and J by 1 base, with 10 bases left in between. The CDR3 nucleotides read TGTGCCAGCAGCTTAAGACTAGGTGGCACAGATACGCAGTATTTT. Translating it yields CASSLRLGGTDTQYF.

Only a few counts were recorded for this clonotype. V gene TRBV7-3 combines with J gene TRBJ2-5, with 8 positions matching TRBD2. Trimming took 1 base from V and 1 from J; bases not matched to a gene: 11. The length of the CDR3 is 18 residues. Germline V lookup: CDR1 SGHTA, CDR2 FQGTGA. CDR3 sequence: CASSLNGASGFIQETQYF. The DNA of the CDR3 is TGTGCCAGCAGCTTAAATGGGGCTAGCGGGTTTATCCAAGAGACCCAGTACTTC.

This clonotype was counted between two and nine times. The chain has TRBV15 and TRBJ2-7; 7 bases fit TRBD1. Trimming took 3 bases from V and 1 from J; bases not matched to a gene: 9. From germline, CDR1 is LNHNV and CDR2 YYDKDF (reference sequence). The CDR3 runs to 16 residues. CDR3 nucleotides: TGTGCCACCAGCAGGAGCGTCCGACAGGGATCCTACGAGCAGTACTTC. This gives the protein CATSRSVRQGSYEQYF.

V usage is TRBV5-1 and J usage is TRBJ2-2; unclear D gene. The CDR3 contains 14 residues. The ends were cut back, 4 bases at V and 6 bases at J, with 13 bases in the middle. Germline CDR1 reads SGHRS; CDR2 reads YFSETQ. This CDR3 reads CASSPLDRAGELFF. CDR3 sequence (DNA): TGCGCCAGCAGCCCGTTAGACCGCGCCGGGGAGCTGTTTTTT. The full variable domain, with the rest looked up from reference TRBV5-1 and TRBJ2-2, is KAGVTQTPRYLIKTRGQQVTLSCSPISGHRSVSWYQQTPGQGLQFLFEYFSETQRNKGNFPGRFSGRQFSNSRSEMNVSTLELGDSALYLCASSPLDRAGELFFGEGSRLTVL.

The gene calls are TRBV12-3 or TRBV12-4 and TRBJ2-5, with TRBD2 as a possible D gene (5 bases). This CDR3 comprises 15 residues. Trimming pared 5 bases from V and 4 bases from J, leaving 17 bases between. Here the CDR3 DNA reads TGTGCCAGCAGTCTTGGACGGGAAAGGGTAGAGACCCAGTACTTC. It codes for CASSLGRERVETQYF.

A word on this clonotype: An end of the junction does not agree with germline; a read error may underlie this. The CDR3 protein is CAGRAGTAYGYTF. Written as DNA, the CDR3 is TGTGCCGGCAGAGCCGGGACAGCCTATGGCTACACCTTC. The chain links TRBV6-1 to TRBJ1-2; 7 positions agree with TRBD1. The CDR3 covers 13 residues. The V gene's germline CDR1 is MNHNS and CDR2 SASEGT.

V and J are TRBV20-1 and TRBJ2-3; no firm D call. This CDR3 is 12 amino acids long. Trimming took off 3 bases at V and 4 bases at J, with 8 bases between the two ends. Germline V gives CDR1 DFQATT, CDR2 SNEGSKA (reference sequence). The CDR3 region is CSASWVADTQYF. In DNA form, the CDR3 reads TGCAGTGCTAGTTGGGTGGCAGATACGCAGTATTTT.

The J gene is TRBJ1-4, the V gene TRBV28; D unclear. The ends were cut back, 8 bases at V and 6 bases at J, with 16 bases in the middle. The CDR3 length is 14 residues. Germline loops: CDR1 MDHEN, CDR2 SYDVKM. The CDR3 sequence is CASGALDGYEKLFF. For the CDR3, the DNA is TGTGCCAGCGGAGCCTTGGACGGGTATGAAAAACTGTTTTTT.

The chain recombines TRBV5-1 with TRBJ2-5; 7 bases are shared with TRBD2. The CDR3 extends over 16 amino acids. Germline CDR1 SGHRS, CDR2 YFSETQ. Trimming cost V 4 bases and J 5 bases; bases outside gene matches: 14. DNA of the CDR3: TGCGCCAGCAGCCTAAACACCGGGACTACACCTGAGACCCAGTACTTC. Amino acids: CASSLNTGTTPETQYF. Complete variable domain (other parts from reference TRBV5-1 and TRBJ2-5): KAGVTQTPRYLIKTRGQQVTLSCSPISGHRSVSWYQQTPGQGLQFLFEYFSETQRNKGNFPGRFSGRQFSNSRSEMNVSTLELGDSALYLCASSLNTGTTPETQYFGPGTRLLVL.

This clonotype was detected only a few times. The gene calls are TRBV15 and TRBJ1-5, with unresolved D. V lost 3 bases and J 4 bases, leaving 4 bases between the germline ends. CDR3 length equals 12 residues. Germline V lookup: CDR1 LNHNV, CDR2 YYDKDF (reference sequence). This CDR3 reads CATSRGNQPQHF. In DNA form, the CDR3 reads TGTGCCACCAGCAGGGGGAATCAGCCCCAGCATTTT.

The chain recombines TRBV6-2 or TRBV6-3 with TRBJ2-7; the D gene is possibly TRBD2 (6 bases). Germline CDR1 and CDR2: MNHEY and SVGEGT. This CDR3 is built from 14 residues. Trimming took 6 bases from V and 0 from J, leaving 12 bases between them. The CDR3 here is CASRRETSSYEQYF. The CDR3 DNA is TGTGCCAGCAGACGGGAGACCAGCTCCTACGAGCAGTACTTC.

This clonotype was observed a few times. The genes are TRBV7-8 and TRBJ1-3, with 7 bases matching TRBD1. Germline CDR1 and CDR2: SGHVS and FQNEAQ. This CDR3 comprises 14 residues. Unmatched junction bases numbered 6, after V lost 8 bases and J lost 2 bases. The CDR3 region is CASGEQGAGNTIYF. CDR3 DNA sequence: TGTGCCAGCGGTGAGCAGGGGGCTGGAAACACCATATATTTT.

The chain combines TRBV20-1 with TRBJ1-3; D is undetermined. V lost 4 bases to trimming and J lost 7 bases, with 8 bases between them. The CDR3 loop spans 11 amino acids. CDR1 DFQATT and CDR2 SNEGSKA come from the germline V gene (reference sequence). CDR3 coding DNA: TGCAGTGCTACTGTGCTGAACACCATATATTTT. Protein product: CSATVLNTIYF.

The V call is TRBV4-1, the J call TRBJ1-5; possible D gene TRBD1, 5 bases. V lost 0 bases, J lost 0 bases, and 9 bases lay in between. In germline, CDR1 is MGHRA, CDR2 YSYEKL. The length of the CDR3 is 16 residues. CDR3 in DNA: TGCGCCAGCAGCCAAGAGGGGGGGTATAGCAATCAGCCCCAGCATTTT. It codes for CASSQEGGYSNQPQHF.